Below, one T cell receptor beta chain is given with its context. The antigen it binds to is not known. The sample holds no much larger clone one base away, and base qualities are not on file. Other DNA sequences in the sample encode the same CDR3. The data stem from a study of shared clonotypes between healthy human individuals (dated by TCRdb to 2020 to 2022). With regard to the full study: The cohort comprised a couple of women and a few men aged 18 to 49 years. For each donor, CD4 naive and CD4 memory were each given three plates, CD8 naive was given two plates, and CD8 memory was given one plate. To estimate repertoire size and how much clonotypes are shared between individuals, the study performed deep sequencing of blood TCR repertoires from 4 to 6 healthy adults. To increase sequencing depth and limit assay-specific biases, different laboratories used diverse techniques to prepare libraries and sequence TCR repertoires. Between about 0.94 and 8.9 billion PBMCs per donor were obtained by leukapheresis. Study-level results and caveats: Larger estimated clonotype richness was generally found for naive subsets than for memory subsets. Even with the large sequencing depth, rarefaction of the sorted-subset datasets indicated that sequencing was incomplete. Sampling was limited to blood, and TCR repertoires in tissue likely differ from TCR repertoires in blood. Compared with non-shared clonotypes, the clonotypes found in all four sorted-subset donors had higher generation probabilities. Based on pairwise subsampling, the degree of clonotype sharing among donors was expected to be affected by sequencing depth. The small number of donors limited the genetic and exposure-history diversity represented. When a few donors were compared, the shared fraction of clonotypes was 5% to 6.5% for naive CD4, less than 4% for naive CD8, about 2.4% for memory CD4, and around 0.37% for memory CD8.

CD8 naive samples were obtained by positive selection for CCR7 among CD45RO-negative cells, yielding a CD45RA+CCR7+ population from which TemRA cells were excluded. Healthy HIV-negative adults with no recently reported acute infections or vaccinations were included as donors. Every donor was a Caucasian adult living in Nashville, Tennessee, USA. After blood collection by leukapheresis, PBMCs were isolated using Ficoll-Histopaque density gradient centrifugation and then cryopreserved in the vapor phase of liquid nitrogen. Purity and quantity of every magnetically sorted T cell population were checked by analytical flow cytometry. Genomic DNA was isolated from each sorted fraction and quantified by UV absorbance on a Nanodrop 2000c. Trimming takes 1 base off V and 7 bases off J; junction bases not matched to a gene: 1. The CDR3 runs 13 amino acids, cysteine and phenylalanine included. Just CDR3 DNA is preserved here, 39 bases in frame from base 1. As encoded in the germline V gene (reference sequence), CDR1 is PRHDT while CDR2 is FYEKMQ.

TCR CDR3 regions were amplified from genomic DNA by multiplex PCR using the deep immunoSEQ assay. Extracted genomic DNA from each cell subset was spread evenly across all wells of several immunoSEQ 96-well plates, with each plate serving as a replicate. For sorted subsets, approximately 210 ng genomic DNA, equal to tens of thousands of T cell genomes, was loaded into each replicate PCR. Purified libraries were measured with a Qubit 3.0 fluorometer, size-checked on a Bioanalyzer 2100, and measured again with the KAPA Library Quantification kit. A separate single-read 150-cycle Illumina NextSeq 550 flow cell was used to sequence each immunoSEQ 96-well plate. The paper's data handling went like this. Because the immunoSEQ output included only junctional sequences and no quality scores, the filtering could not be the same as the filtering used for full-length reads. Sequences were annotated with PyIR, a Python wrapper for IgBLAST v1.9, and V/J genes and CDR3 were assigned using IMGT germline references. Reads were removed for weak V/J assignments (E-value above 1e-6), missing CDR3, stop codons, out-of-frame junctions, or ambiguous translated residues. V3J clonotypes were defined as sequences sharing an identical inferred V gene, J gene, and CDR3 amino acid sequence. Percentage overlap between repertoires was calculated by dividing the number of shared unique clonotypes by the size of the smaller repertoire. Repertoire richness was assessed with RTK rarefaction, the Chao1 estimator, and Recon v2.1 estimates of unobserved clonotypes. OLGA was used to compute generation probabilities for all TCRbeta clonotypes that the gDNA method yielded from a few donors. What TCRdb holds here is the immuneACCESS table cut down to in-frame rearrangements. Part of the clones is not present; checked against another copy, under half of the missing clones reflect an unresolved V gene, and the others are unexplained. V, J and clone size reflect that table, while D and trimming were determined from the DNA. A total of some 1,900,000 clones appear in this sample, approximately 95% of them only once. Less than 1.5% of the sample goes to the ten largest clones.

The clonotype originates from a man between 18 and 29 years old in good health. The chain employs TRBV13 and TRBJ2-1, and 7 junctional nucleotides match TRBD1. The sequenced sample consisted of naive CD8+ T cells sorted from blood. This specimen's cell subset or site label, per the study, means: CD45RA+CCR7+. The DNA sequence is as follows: TGTGCCAGCAGCTTAGAGGGGGCGAATGAGCAGTTCTTC. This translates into CASSLEGANEQFF.